These 8 T cell receptor beta chains were sequenced from one sample in a study of T cell changes during pregnancy in multiple sclerosis. Generated by immunoSEQ multiplex PCR, the TCRdb table keeps only in-frame clones and is missing some. In the table there are about 44,000 clones, approximately 96% of which are singletons. Sequences were derived from peripheral blood, sampled in the second trimester of pregnancy. These receptors all come from a female donor with multiple sclerosis, enrolled in a pregnancy study.

The V gene is TRBV6-1, the J gene TRBJ2-1, with 7 nucleotides matching TRBD2. Germline-derived CDR1 and CDR2 are MNHNS and SASEGT. V lost 1 base and J lost 2; bases outside the gene matches: 2. The CDR3 consists of 15 residues. DNA of the CDR3: TGTGCCAGCAGTGAAGGCGGGAGCCCCTACAATGAGCAGTTCTTC. It specifies CASSEGGSPYNEQFF.

V and J are TRBV6-1 and TRBJ1-6; the match to TRBD1 covers 9 bases. The CDR3 length is 15 residues. CDR1 MNHNS and CDR2 SASEGT come from the germline V gene. V was pared by 6 bases and J by 0 bases, with 0 bases of the junction left unmatched. The CDR3 DNA follows: TGTGCCAGCAGGGACAGGGGCTCCTATAATTCACCCCTCCACTTT. This sequence encodes CASRDRGSYNSPLHF.

V usage is TRBV10-3 and J usage is TRBJ2-6; no clear D gene. The CDR3 has 13 residues. V was clipped by 8 bases and J by 2 bases, with 7 bases between them. In germline, CDR1 is ENHRY, CDR2 SYGVKD. CDR3 in DNA: TGTGCCATCGGGCAGGCTGGGGCCAACGTCCTGACTTTC. Translated, it gives CAIGQAGANVLTF.

V usage is TRBV27 and J usage is TRBJ2-1, with TRBD1 matching over 10 bases. Trimming at V came to 0 bases and at J to 3 bases, leaving 11 bases not matched to a gene. The CDR3 spans 19 residues. Germline lookup yields CDR1 MNHEY and CDR2 SMNVEV (reference sequence). As DNA, the CDR3 is TGTGCCAGCAGTTTATCAGGGCGCCTCCGGGACAGGGGCTACAATGAGCAGTTCTTC. It is translated as CASSLSGRLRDRGYNEQFF.

The chain combines TRBV6-4 with TRBJ2-3, with 13 positions matching TRBD2. This CDR3 has 17 residues. CDR1 is MRHNA, CDR2 SNTAGT, per germline. Trimming removed 5 bases from V and 2 bases from J; junction bases left unmatched: 7. The CDR3 nucleotides read TGTGCCAGCAGTTACCCGGGACTAGCGGGGCCCACAGATACGCAGTATTTT. It is translated as CASSYPGLAGPTDTQYF.

The V and J genes are TRBV7-9 and TRBJ1-2; D call uncertain. The germline V gene has CDR1 SEHNR and CDR2 FQNEAQ (reference sequence). Deletions cut 2 bases from V and 3 bases from J, with 13 bases between. The CDR3 spans 15 residues. Here the CDR3 DNA reads TGTGCCAGCAGCTTACAACCCGTCGGGGACTATGGCTACACCTTC. This sequence encodes CASSLQPVGDYGYTF.

This clone has only a few counts. This chain joins TRBV6-1 and TRBJ2-7, with no clear D. Trimming shortened V by 2 bases and J by 7 bases, and 15 bases separated the two germline ends. This CDR3 is built from 14 residues. CDR1 and CDR2 (germline): MNHNS, SASEGT. The chain's CDR3 is CASSEHDRFGEQYF. CDR3 sequence (DNA): TGTGCCAGCAGTGAACACGACCGCTTCGGGGAGCAGTACTTC.

The chain recombines TRBV28 with TRBJ2-7; 7 bases fit TRBD2. Germline CDR1 reads MDHEN; CDR2 reads SYDVKM. The J segment lost 9 bases and the V segment lost 2 bases, leaving 4 bases of the junction unmatched. This CDR3 is 12 amino acids long. The CDR3 here is CASSLTPGGQYF. The CDR3 nucleotides read TGTGCCAGCAGTTTAACCCCGGGGGGGCAGTACTTC.